This T cell receptor beta chain emerged from a study of T cell clonotyping in hematopoietic cell transplantation. Study observations and caveats: Pathologically expanded recipient clonotypes increased progressively from day 30 to day 180 as diversity fell.

The CDR3 consists of 15 residues. The germline V gene encodes CDR1 MNHNS and CDR2 SASEGT. Clones were sequenced by immunoSEQ multiplex PCR, and TCRdb holds only the in-frame ones, with some missing. The data hold roughly 42,000 clones, with 85% to 95% observed a single time. A note on this clone: Its antigen is currently unknown.

The rearrangement joins TRBV6-1 to TRBJ2-5; 11 positions agree with TRBD2. The assigned J gene may be wrong: the sequence end matches TRBJ2-7 better. Specimen: peripheral blood mononuclear cells. This clonotype was obtained from a woman aged 50 to 65 in good health. Some clones in this sample may be carry-over from other donors' samples. In nucleotides, the CDR3 is TGTGCCAGCAGTGAAAATAGCGGGGGGGCGTCCGAGCAGTACTTC. Translated, it gives CASSENSGGASEQYF.